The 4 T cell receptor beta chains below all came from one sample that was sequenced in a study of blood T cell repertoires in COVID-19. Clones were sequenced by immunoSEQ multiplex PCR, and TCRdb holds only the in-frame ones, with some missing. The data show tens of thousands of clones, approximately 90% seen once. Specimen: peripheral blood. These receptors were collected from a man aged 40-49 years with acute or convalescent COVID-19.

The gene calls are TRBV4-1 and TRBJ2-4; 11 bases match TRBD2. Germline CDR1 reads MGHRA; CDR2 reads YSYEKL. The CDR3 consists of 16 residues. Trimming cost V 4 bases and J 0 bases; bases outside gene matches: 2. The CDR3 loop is CASSRGLAEAKNIQYF. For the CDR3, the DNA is TGCGCCAGCAGCCGGGGACTAGCGGAAGCCAAAAACATTCAGTACTTC.

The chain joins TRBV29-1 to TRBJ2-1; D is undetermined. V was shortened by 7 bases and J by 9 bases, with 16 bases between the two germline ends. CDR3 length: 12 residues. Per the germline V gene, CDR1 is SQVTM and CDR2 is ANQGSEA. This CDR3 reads CSERISRGEQFF. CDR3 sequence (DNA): TGCAGCGAACGGATATCCCGAGGTGAGCAGTTCTTC.

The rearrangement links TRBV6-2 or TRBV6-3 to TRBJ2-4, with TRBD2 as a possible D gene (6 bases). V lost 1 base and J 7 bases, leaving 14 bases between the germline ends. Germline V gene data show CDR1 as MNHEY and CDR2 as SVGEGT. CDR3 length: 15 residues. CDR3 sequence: CASSYWVGSENIQYF. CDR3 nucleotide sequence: TGTGCCAGCAGTTACTGGGTCGGGAGCGAGAACATTCAGTACTTC.

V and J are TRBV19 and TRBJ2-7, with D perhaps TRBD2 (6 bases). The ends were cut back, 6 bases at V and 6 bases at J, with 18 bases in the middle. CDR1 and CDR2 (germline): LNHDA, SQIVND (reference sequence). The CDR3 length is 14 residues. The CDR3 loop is CASSGGRPAIEQYF. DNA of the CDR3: TGTGCCAGTAGCGGGGGACGGCCCGCCATCGAGCAGTACTTC.